The sequence of this T cell receptor beta chain was determined in a study of blood T cell repertoires in COVID-19 (dated by TCRdb to about 2020). Study-level background: The collaborator samples originated in the United States, Italy and Spain and spanned the acute and convalescent phases of COVID-19. The material from the prospective study consisted of cDNA or gDNA derived from T cells, B-cell-depleted T cells, or PBMCs. The repertoires were made available in a free public database intended to serve as a resource for research on the immune response to SARS-CoV-2. Nearly every sample came with metadata listing a de-identified subject ID, COVID-19 status, age in years and sex. Deeply sampled blood TCRbeta repertoires from subjects exposed to, actively infected with, or recovered from COVID-19 were included in the dataset. Where HLA class I and class II types were available, the types were taken from metadata supplied by the sample provider, not from assay-based typing. Samples came from the ongoing ImmuneRACE study (first 160 participants) plus 1,254 subjects from 6 global collaborators.

Comments on this clone: This receptor's antigen is unknown. No base quality values were provided; no much bigger clone lies one nucleotide off.

Whole blood was collected in K2EDTA tubes by collaborating institutions according to the institutions' own protocols. For TCRbeta analysis, collaborators shipped samples in one of three forms: frozen whole blood, isolated PBMCs, or DNA extracted from either of those sample types. Ends trimmed: V by 4 bases, J by 0 bases; bases unmatched to a gene: 4. The CDR3 runs 15 amino acids, cysteine and phenylalanine included. This entry keeps only the CDR3 DNA: 45 bases, framed from base 1. According to the germline V gene, CDR1 reads MDHEN and CDR2 reads SYDVKM. What the authors observed across the whole study: The amount of clinical and demographic metadata varied by source and participant and was provided uncurated.

TCRbeta CDR3 regions were amplified from genomic DNA using the immunoSEQ Assay, a bias-controlled multiplex PCR. Under the source paper's analysis protocol: The number of nucleated cells in each sample was estimated from the amplification of reference gene primers within the assay. To quantify the absolute abundance of each unique TCRbeta CDR3 rearrangement, sequence reads were collapsed and filtered. For each sample, productive Simpson clonality was calculated as the square root of Simpson's diversity index across productive rearrangements. Not all clones reach the TCRdb copy of this immuneACCESS table, which keeps in-frame sequences only. Checked studies attribute under half of the gap to unresolved V genes and leave the rest unexplained. V and J calls and clone size come straight from that table; D and trimming were deduced from the DNA. The sample table holds more than 130,000 clones, of which roughly 90% were seen once. About 10% of the sample is taken by the ten largest.

The V and J genes are TRBV28 and TRBJ2-7; 9 nucleotides in the junction match TRBD2. The clonotype comes from a man in his fifties with active or convalescent COVID-19. The specimen was peripheral blood. The bases are TGTGCCAGCAGTTCCAATAGCGGGGGCTCCTACGAGCAGTACTTC. This is translated as CASSSNSGGSYEQYF. The CDR3, completed at both ends by the reference TRBV28 and TRBJ2-7 genes, gives the full variable domain DVKVTQSSRYLVKRTGEKVFLECVQDMDHENMFWYRQDPGLGLRLIYFSYDVKMKEKGDIPEGYSVSREKKERFSLILESASTNQTSMYLCASSSNSGGSYEQYFGPGTRLTVT.